Described below is a single T cell receptor (beta chain) sequence and its context. This record comes from a study of blood T cell repertoires in COVID-19. Trimming shortened V by 4 bases and J by 4 bases, and 8 bases separated the two germline ends. The length of the CDR3 is 12 residues. Germline V gene lookup returns CDR1 SGHTS and CDR2 YDEGEE. The repertoire was sequenced with immunoSEQ multiplex PCR; TCRdb's copy has only in-frame clones and lacks some. This table has some 320,000 clones, more than 75% appearing once. The source material was PBMCs or T cells enriched from blood (not recorded which). This sequence originates from a man aged 55 to 70 who had recovered from COVID-19. This chain links TRBV5-8 with TRBJ1-2; D is undetermined. The CDR3 DNA reads TGTGCCAGCAGCCCGGGTAGCTATGGCTACACCTTC. Protein product: CASSPGSYGYTF.